This T cell receptor (beta chain) derives from a study of early T cells in non-severe SARS-CoV-2 infection. Study-level information: The sequenced material was bulk RNA from unsorted whole blood, and its chains were unpaired.

Unique molecular identifiers were added to individual cDNA molecules. TCRdb ran MiXCR on the 5' RACE reads and lists one entry per CDR3 protein. Of 69,000 or so distinct CDR3 sequences in the sample, around 4.2% are singletons; the top ten hold about 3.6%. The TCR originated in an adult who was a healthcare worker with PCR-confirmed SARS-CoV-2 infection or an uninfected control (not recorded which). The donor label of this sample is uncertain. Here the sequenced sample was whole blood, taken at baseline.

The CDR3, as DNA: TGTGCCAGCAGCCACGCAGGGGACACTGAAGCTTTCTTT. It codes for CASSHAGDTEAFF. The V and J genes are TRBV7-3 and TRBJ1-1; tentatively, D is TRBD1 (6 bases). Trimming pared 5 bases from V and 3 bases from J, leaving 10 bases between. The CDR3 has 13 amino acids. Germline CDR1 reads SGHTA; CDR2 reads FQGTGA.